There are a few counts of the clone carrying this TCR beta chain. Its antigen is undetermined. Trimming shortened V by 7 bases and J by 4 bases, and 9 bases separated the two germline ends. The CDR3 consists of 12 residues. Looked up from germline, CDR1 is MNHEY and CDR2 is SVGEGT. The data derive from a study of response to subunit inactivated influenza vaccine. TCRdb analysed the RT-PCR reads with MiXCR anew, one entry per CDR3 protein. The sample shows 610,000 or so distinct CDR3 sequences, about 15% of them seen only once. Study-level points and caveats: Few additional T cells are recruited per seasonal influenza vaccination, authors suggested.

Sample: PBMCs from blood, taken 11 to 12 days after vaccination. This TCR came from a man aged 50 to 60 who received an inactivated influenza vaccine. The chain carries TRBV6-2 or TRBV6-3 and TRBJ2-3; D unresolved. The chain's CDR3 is CASTTPPDTQYF. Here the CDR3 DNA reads TGTGCCAGCACCACCCCACCAGATACGCAGTATTTT.